This TCR beta chain was observed in a study of neurological immune-mediated disorders (dated by TCRdb to about 2019). Regarding the research as a whole: Using UMI-based sequencing, the study compared peripheral blood TCR-beta repertoires from patients with HTLV-I-associated myelopathy (HAM/TSP), patients with multiple sclerosis, and healthy controls. Alongside PBMC samples, the set of some 98 TCR-beta libraries contained longitudinal samples, technical triplicates, and paired CD4+ and CD8+ T-cell subsets that had been sorted. Technical triplicate libraries were sequenced to precisely calculate how much the frequency of each individual clone varied. Of the approximately 70 subjects in the cohort, some 14 were HAM/TSP patients, roughly 35 were multiple sclerosis patients, and about 20 were healthy controls. Study-level results and caveats: TCR clonal expansion was greatest in HAM/TSP patients and smallest in MS patients, who ranked below even healthy controls. Expanded clones from different subjects shared no identical CDR3 amino acid sequences, which suggests that TCR-beta repertoires were private in all groups.

CDR1 and CDR2, looked up from the germline V gene (reference sequence), are SEHNR and FQNEAQ. Measured from the cysteine to the phenylalanine, the CDR3 is 18 residues long. The only DNA kept is the CDR3, 54 bases in frame from the first base. Between the V and J ends, shortened by 3 bases and 5 bases respectively, the junction contains 22 bases. There are many counts of this clonotype. Its cognate antigen has yet to be identified. The input lacks base qualities; no much larger clone sits a single base away. This specimen's time point label, per the study, means: technical triplicate 1. For unsorted PBMC libraries, 2 million PBMCs were used after storage in RNAlater at -80 degrees C until RNA extraction. PBMCs were separated from peripheral blood using Ficoll-Hypaque density gradient centrifugation and then cryopreserved in liquid nitrogen. cDNA was synthesized by template-switch 5'RACE using a primer with a 10-nucleotide random unique molecular identifier that tagged each TCR transcript. Each sequencing run produced over 180 million TCR-beta sequences covering 15-18 subjects. The RNeasy kit was used for extraction of total RNA. The KAPA Real-time Library Amplification kit was used to amplify TCR-beta VDJ regions with primers for the TCR constant region and the 5'RACE anchor. Sample indexes and Illumina adaptors were added in a first PCR, after which library yield was increased in a second PCR. After purification with Ampure beads, the TCR product of roughly 650 bp was size-selected on a 2% E-gel SizeSelection system. Before pooling, library quality was assessed on a Bioanalyzer, concentration was determined with Qubit, and library quantification was performed with the Kapa Library Quantification kit. An Illumina HiSeq 2500 was used to sequence the libraries paired-end at 2 x 150 bp. To increase sequence diversity, about 24-32% phiX was spiked into each library pool. Concerning the study's data processing: The quality-filtered reads were processed with the UMI-based MiGEC pipeline, whose error correction step removed more than 85% of the raw TCR sequences. VDJ genes were aligned to IMGT germline references, and clonotypes were defined by unique CDR3 amino acid sequence plus V-J genes. Clonal expansion, Shannon diversity and CDR3 relatedness (CalcPairwiseDistances, ClusterSamples) were evaluated with VDJtools, and phylogenetic trees were built with CLCbio workbench. Using coefficient-of-variation modelling across technical triplicates, the study counted a clone as expanded if it had at least 8 unique UMIs. TCRdb reran the public reads through fastp at Q25 and MiXCR, keeping productive beta chains. Every entry covers one CDR3 protein and lists the most common genes and DNA from its rows. TCRdb's processing, not the study's, gives the V and J calls here. In this sample the table shows around 37,000 distinct CDR3 sequences, over 8.5% of which occur a single time. Roughly 3.9% of the sample lies in the top ten.

The sequence joins TRBV7-9 to TRBJ2-2; a weak D assignment points to TRBD1 (6 bases agree). What was sequenced was PBMCs. This clonotype originated in a man aged 55 to 70 with HTLV-1-associated myelopathy (HAM/TSP). The CDR3 region reads CASSLGASLGLRTGELFF. The DNA is TGTGCCAGCAGCTTGGGGGCCTCATTGGGGTTAAGGACCGGGGAGCTGTTTTTT.